The present T cell receptor beta chain was sequenced within a study of graft-versus-host responses after intestinal transplantation. At the level of the study: Tacrolimus and steroids were given for roughly 3 years to all recipients after anti-thymocyte globulin induction. Study-level findings and limits: GvH clonotypes were identified within recipient marrow, with a subset emerging first in ileum or blood. Early after transplant, HvG clones declined as circulating GvH clones peaked. High graft-versus-host to host-versus-graft clonal ratios were found in allografts of patients who had graft-donor T cell macrochimerism.

This CDR3 spans 18 amino acids. V lost 4 bases, J lost 5 bases, and 17 bases stayed unmatched. CDR1 is MDHEN and CDR2 is SYDVKM in the germline V gene. Details on this clone: Antigen: not known.

The protocol was immunoSEQ multiplex PCR, while the TCRdb copy is restricted to in-frame clones and leaves out a portion. The sample consists of tens of thousands of clones, roughly 90% of them appearing once. This clonotype originated in a human donor who was the organ donor for an intestinal transplant. This chain joins TRBV28 and TRBJ2-3, with 8 bases that match TRBD2. The material was unstimulated CD4+ T cells sorted from spleen or lymph node cells, obtained before transplant. The CDR3 reads CASSSGTRIAGRGDTQYF. As DNA, the CDR3 is TGTGCCAGCAGTTCCGGAACAAGAATAGCGGGGAGGGGAGATACGCAGTATTTT.